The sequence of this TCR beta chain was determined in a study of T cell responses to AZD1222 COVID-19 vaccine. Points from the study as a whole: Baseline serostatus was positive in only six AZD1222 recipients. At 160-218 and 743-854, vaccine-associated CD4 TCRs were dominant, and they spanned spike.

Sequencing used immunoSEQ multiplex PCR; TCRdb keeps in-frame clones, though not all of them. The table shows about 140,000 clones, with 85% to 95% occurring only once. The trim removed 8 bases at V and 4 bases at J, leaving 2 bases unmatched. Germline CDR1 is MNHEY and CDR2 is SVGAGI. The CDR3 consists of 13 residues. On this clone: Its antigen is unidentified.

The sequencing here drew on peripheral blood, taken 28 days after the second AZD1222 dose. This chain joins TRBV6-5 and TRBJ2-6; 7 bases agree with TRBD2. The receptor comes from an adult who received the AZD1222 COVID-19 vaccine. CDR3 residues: CASGRAGANVLTF. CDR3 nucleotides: TGTGCCAGCGGGAGGGCCGGGGCCAACGTCCTGACTTTC.